The 4 T cell receptor beta chains below come from one sample, sequenced in a study of blood T cell repertoires in COVID-19. Data came from immunoSEQ multiplex PCR; TCRdb stores just in-frame clones and leaves some out. The data contain about 480,000 clones, roughly 90% of them singletons. Sequencing was carried out using PBMCs or T cells enriched from blood (not recorded which). The receptors were sampled from a woman aged 40 to 55 who had recovered from COVID-19.

V usage is TRBV9 and J usage is TRBJ2-1; perhaps TRBD1 as D (5 bases). This CDR3 has 13 amino acids. Germline assignment: CDR1 SGDLS and CDR2 YYNGEE. The V gene lost 4 bases and the J gene lost 4 bases, with 9 bases spanning the gap. CDR3 sequence: CASSPRQYNEQFF. DNA of the CDR3: TGTGCCAGCAGCCCCCGACAGTACAATGAGCAGTTCTTC.

J is TRBJ1-2 and V is TRBV5-4, with D perhaps TRBD1 (5 bases). The CDR3 is made up of 15 amino acids. Germline values: CDR1 SGHNT, CDR2 YYREEE (reference sequence). V lost 4 bases to trimming and J lost 4 bases, with 17 bases between them. The CDR3 region has the DNA TGTGCCAGCAGCCCCGGGGGGGATCTGTTCTATGGCTACACCTTC. This encodes CASSPGGDLFYGYTF.

The J gene is TRBJ1-4, the V gene TRBV7-2; 7 nucleotides line up with TRBD1. The germline CDR1 and CDR2 sequences are SGHTA and FQGNSA. Trimming removed 8 bases from V and 8 bases from J; junction bases left unmatched: 11. The CDR3 contains 14 residues. This CDR3 is CASARGDSPEKLFF. The CDR3 coding sequence is TGTGCCAGCGCAAGAGGGGACAGTCCCGAAAAACTGTTTTTT. Full variable domain (rest looked up from reference TRBV7-2 and TRBJ1-4): GAGVSQSPSNKVTEKGKDVELRCDPISGHTALYWYRQSLGQGLEFLIYFQGNSAPDKSGLPSDRFSAERTGGSVSTLTIQRTQQEDSAVYLCASARGDSPEKLFFGSGTQLSVL.

V and J are TRBV9 and TRBJ2-1; 9 bases are a match to TRBD1. The length of the CDR3 is 13 residues. Looked up from germline, CDR1 is SGDLS and CDR2 is YYNGEE. J gave up 6 bases and V 4 bases, and 2 bases lay outside the gene matches. CDR3 sequence: CASSMGQGNEQFF. The CDR3, as DNA: TGTGCCAGCAGCATGGGACAGGGCAATGAGCAGTTCTTC.